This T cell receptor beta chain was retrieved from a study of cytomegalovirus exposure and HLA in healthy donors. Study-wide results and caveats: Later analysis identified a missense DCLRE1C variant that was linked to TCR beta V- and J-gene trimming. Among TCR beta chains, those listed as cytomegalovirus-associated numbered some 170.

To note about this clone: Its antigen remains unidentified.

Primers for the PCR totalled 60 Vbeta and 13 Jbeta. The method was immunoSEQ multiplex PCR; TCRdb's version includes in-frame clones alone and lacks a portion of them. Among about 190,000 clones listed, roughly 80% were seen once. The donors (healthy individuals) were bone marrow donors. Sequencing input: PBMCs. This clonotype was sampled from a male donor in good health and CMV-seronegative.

CDR3 residues: CASSLEFGGATGEQYF. In nucleotides, the CDR3 is TGTGCCAGCAGCTTAGAGTTTGGGGGCGCGACTGGGGAGCAGTACTTC. The chain links TRBV7-6 to TRBJ2-7; D perhaps matches TRBD1 (6 bases). CDR1 is SGHVS, CDR2 FNYEAQ, per germline. The CDR3 has 16 residues. V was trimmed by 1 base and J by 7 bases, leaving 20 bases between them. Full variable domain (remainder filled in from reference TRBV7-6 and TRBJ2-7): GAGVSQSPRYKVTKRGQDVALRCDPISGHVSLYWYRQALGQGPEFLTYFNYEAQQDKSGLPNDRFSAERPEGSISTLTIQRTEQRDSAMYRCASSLEFGGATGEQYFGPGTRLTVT.